This T cell receptor (beta chain) was retrieved from a study of PD-1 blockade in classical Hodgkin lymphoma. Study-wide results and caveats: At C4D1, TCR diversity had climbed significantly for CD4+ cells, though not for CD8+ cells.

The data were produced by immunoSEQ multiplex PCR, yet TCRdb's version contains in-frame clones alone and is incomplete. This sample has about 40,000 clones, with roughly 78% found just once. The ends lost 4 bases at V and 0 bases at J; junction bases unmatched: 12. CDR1 and CDR2 from the germline V gene are LGHNA and YSLEER. The CDR3 runs to 18 residues. Points on this clone: The antigen is undetermined.

Every one of the patients relapsed after autologous stem cell transplantation (brentuximab vedotin exposure was variable). The TCR was taken from a human donor with classical Hodgkin lymphoma. Sequencing used peripheral blood mononuclear cells (PBMCs), obtained at baseline. The chain is built from TRBV4-3 and TRBJ2-3; 8 bases match TRBD2. CDR3 DNA sequence: TGCGCCAGCAGCCCCTTTAGCGGGGATAAAACTAGCACAGATACGCAGTATTTT. It translates to CASSPFSGDKTSTDTQYF.